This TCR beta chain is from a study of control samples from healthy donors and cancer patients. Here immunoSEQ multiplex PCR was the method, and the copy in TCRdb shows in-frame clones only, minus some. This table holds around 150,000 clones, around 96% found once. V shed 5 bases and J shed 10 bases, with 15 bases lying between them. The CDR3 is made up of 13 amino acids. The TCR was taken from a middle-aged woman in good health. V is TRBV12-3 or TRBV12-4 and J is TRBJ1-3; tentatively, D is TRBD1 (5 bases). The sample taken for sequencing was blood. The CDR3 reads CASSTPGLKTIYF. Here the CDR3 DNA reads TGTGCCAGCAGTACTCCGGGACTTAAGACCATATATTTT.